The 29 T cell receptor beta chains listed next were all sequenced from one sample in a study of blood T cell repertoires in COVID-19. Some clones are missing from TCRdb's copy, which holds only in-frame ones; the method was immunoSEQ multiplex PCR. The sample holds about 280,000 clones, 85% to 90% seen once. Sequencing used peripheral blood. The receptors shown here come from a human donor in a cohort sampled during active COVID-19.

This clone has only one observation. V gene TRBV7-8 combines with J gene TRBJ2-1, with TRBD2 matching over 8 bases. The junction had 13 bases not matched to a gene; V was cut back by 4 bases and J by 8 bases. The length of the CDR3 is 16 residues. In germline, CDR1 is SGHVS, CDR2 FQNEAQ. The CDR3 DNA sequence: TGTGCCAGCAGCTCGAGCCCCGGGACTAGATTTTATGAGCAGTTCTTC. Amino acid sequence: CASSSSPGTRFYEQFF.

The chain is built from TRBV9 and TRBJ1-6; maybe TRBD1 (5 bases). CDR1 and CDR2 from the germline V gene are SGDLS and YYNGEE. V was trimmed by 7 bases and J by 8 bases, leaving 10 bases between them. The CDR3 totals 12 residues. Written as DNA, the CDR3 is TGTGCCAGCCAGGGTCGCGATTCACCCCTCCACTTT. It yields the protein CASQGRDSPLHF.

The chain uses TRBV5-8 and TRBJ1-2; 8 positions agree with TRBD1. The CDR3 covers 20 residues. The germline V gene encodes CDR1 SGHTS and CDR2 YDEGEE. V lost 4 bases to trimming and J lost 4 bases; unmatched junction nucleotides: 24. The DNA for the CDR3 is TGTGCCAGCAGCCCGGGTATCCTCTGGGACAGGTGGCAAGAGGGCTATGGCTACACCTTC. Its translation is CASSPGILWDRWQEGYGYTF.

The chain recombines TRBV30 with TRBJ2-7, with D possibly TRBD2 on 6 matching bases. V was pared by 0 bases and J by 4 bases, with 7 bases between. The CDR3 runs to 12 residues. Germline lookup yields CDR1 GTSNPN and CDR2 SVGIG (reference sequence). The CDR3 DNA is TGTGCCTGGAGTGTTAGCGGATACGAGCAGTACTTC. Its translation is CAWSVSGYEQYF.

The chain has TRBV6-1 and TRBJ2-7, with D unresolved. The CDR3 extends over 13 amino acids. V was pared by 0 bases and J by 4 bases, with 7 bases between. Germline-derived CDR1 and CDR2 are MNHNS and SASEGT. The CDR3 loop is CASSEANGYEQYF. The CDR3, as DNA: TGTGCCAGCAGTGAAGCGAACGGTTACGAGCAGTACTTC.

This chain joins TRBV27 and TRBJ1-5, with D possibly being TRBD1 (5 bases). The CDR3 consists of 14 residues. Germline values: CDR1 MNHEY, CDR2 SMNVEV (reference sequence). V was cut by 4 bases and J by 4 bases, with 11 bases left in between. CDR3 region: CASSSRTLNQPQHF. In DNA, the CDR3 is TGTGCCAGCAGTTCCCGGACATTGAATCAGCCCCAGCATTTT.

The chain uses TRBV2 and TRBJ1-3; 9 bases match TRBD1. CDR3 length equals 15 residues. After removal of 4 bases from V and 4 bases from J, the junction contained 5 bases not matched to a gene. The germline CDR1 and CDR2 sequences are SNHLY and FYNNEI. CDR3 coding DNA: TGTGCCAGCAGTGCGAGGGACAGGGAGGGAAACACCATATATTTT. This gives the protein CASSARDREGNTIYF.

The chain carries TRBV5-6 and TRBJ1-1; D is possibly TRBD1 (5 bases). This CDR3 has 12 residues. Trimming shortened V by 0 bases and J by 11 bases, and 11 bases separated the two germline ends. From germline, CDR1 is SGHDT and CDR2 YYEEEE. The CDR3 DNA reads as TGTGCCAGCAGCTTGGGACTCCGGGGGGCTTTCTTT. Protein: CASSLGLRGAFF.

The chain carries TRBV25-1 and TRBJ2-5, with TRBD2 identical over 11 bases. The CDR3 is 15 amino acids. Trimming took 6 bases from V and 3 from J; bases not matched to a gene: 6. Germline lookup yields CDR1 MGHDK and CDR2 SYGVNS. CDR3 sequence (DNA): TGTGCCAGCAGGCCGGGACTAGCGGCCAAAGAGACCCAGTACTTC. This gives the protein CASRPGLAAKETQYF.

V is TRBV5-1 and J is TRBJ1-6; 7 bases are shared with TRBD1. This CDR3 has 17 amino acids. V dropped 0 bases and J dropped 6; count of bases not matched to a gene: 9. Germline loops: CDR1 SGHRS, CDR2 YFSETQ. CDR3 DNA: TGCGCCAGCAGCTTGGAGGCCTTGACAGGGTCTAATTCACCCCTCCACTTT. Translated: CASSLEALTGSNSPLHF.

The V call is TRBV6-1, the J call TRBJ2-5, with TRBD2 matching 15 bases. Per germline, CDR1 MNHNS and CDR2 SASEGT. V lost 1 base, J lost 0 bases, and 12 bases stayed unmatched. The CDR3 totals 21 residues. CDR3 in DNA: TGTGCCAGCAGTGAAGGCCGGACCGGGACTAGCGGGAGGAGAAACCAAGAGACCCAGTACTTC. Translated, it gives CASSEGRTGTSGRRNQETQYF.

The chain has TRBV3-1 (or the pseudogene TRBV3-2) and TRBJ1-1; D gene unclear. Between the trimmed V and J ends, which lost 0 bases and 8 bases, there was a span of 13 bases. There are 14 residues in the CDR3. Germline V gene lookup returns CDR1 LGHDT and CDR2 YNNKEL (reference sequence). CDR3 loop: CASSQENSGGEAFF. CDR3 DNA: TGTGCCAGCAGCCAAGAGAACAGCGGTGGAGAAGCTTTCTTT.

V is TRBV5-4 and J is TRBJ2-1, with 7 bases fitting TRBD1. This CDR3 has 16 amino acids. V gave up 4 bases and J gave up 6 bases; unmatched junction bases: 13. Germline V gene data show CDR1 as SGHNT and CDR2 as YYREEE (reference sequence). This chain's CDR3 is CASSRSTGEFVNEQFF. The CDR3 DNA sequence: TGTGCCAGCAGCAGATCTACAGGGGAGTTTGTCAATGAGCAGTTCTTC.

This chain links TRBV7-2 with TRBJ2-7; 7 nucleotides line up with TRBD2. V was pared by 0 bases and J by 2 bases, with 7 bases of the junction left unmatched. The CDR3 covers 16 residues. Germline V gene sequence: CDR1 SGHTA, CDR2 FQGNSA. The CDR3: CASSLAGGSRAYEQYF. As DNA, the CDR3 is TGTGCCAGCAGCTTAGCGGGCGGGAGTAGGGCCTACGAGCAGTACTTC.

The rearrangement uses TRBV7-9 and TRBJ2-1, with 9 bases fitting TRBD2. CDR3 length: 16 amino acids. Per germline, CDR1 SEHNR and CDR2 FQNEAQ (reference sequence). The trim removed 3 bases at V and 8 bases at J, leaving 11 bases unmatched. CDR3 region: CASSLVAGDNRYEQFF. The CDR3 region has the DNA TGTGCCAGCAGCTTGGTAGCGGGAGATAATAGATATGAGCAGTTCTTC. The full variable domain, with the rest looked up from reference TRBV7-9 and TRBJ2-1, is DTGVSQNPRHKITKRGQNVTFRCDPISEHNRLYWYRQTLGQGPEFLTYFQNEAQLEKSRLLSDRFSAERPKGSFSTLEIQRTEQGDSAMYLCASSLVAGDNRYEQFFGPGTRLTVL.

This rearrangement joins TRBV7-2 to TRBJ2-2; 9 bases map to TRBD1. Germline V CDR1 and CDR2: SGHTA, FQGNSA. This CDR3 is built from 16 residues. After removal of 5 bases from V and 0 bases from J, the junction contained 4 bases not matched to a gene. CDR3 protein: CASSDRQGANTGELFF. The DNA for the CDR3 is TGTGCCAGCAGCGATCGACAGGGGGCGAACACCGGGGAGCTGTTTTTT.

This clone was seen a single time. The chain couples TRBV7-2 to TRBJ2-5; D gene ambiguous. This CDR3 comprises 14 residues. V lost 3 bases and J lost 3, with 11 bases in between. Germline CDR1 reads SGHTA; CDR2 reads FQGNSA. Here the CDR3 DNA reads TGTGCCAGCAGCTTCCGGGTTTTGGAAGAGACCCAGTACTTC. Residues: CASSFRVLEETQYF.

The chain is built from TRBV7-2 and TRBJ2-1; 7 bases map to TRBD1. The V gene's germline CDR1 is SGHTA and CDR2 FQGNSA. CDR3 length: 16 amino acids. With V trimmed by 5 bases and J by 8 bases, 15 bases remained unmatched. The CDR3 DNA sequence: TGTGCCAGCAGCCTCGAGGCCAGGGGGTTTTCCCATGAGCAGTTCTTC. This gives the protein CASSLEARGFSHEQFF.

V usage is TRBV6-5 and J usage is TRBJ2-2; 12 positions agree with TRBD2. After removal of 4 bases from V and 5 bases from J, the junction contained 5 bases not matched to a gene. This CDR3 spans 16 amino acids. Germline CDR1 reads MNHEY; CDR2 reads SVGAGI. Here the CDR3 DNA reads TGTGCCAGCAGTTCGGGACTAGCGGGTATAACCGGGGAGCTGTTTTTT. Its translation is CASSSGLAGITGELFF.

The CDR3 DNA reads TGTGCCAGCAGCCTGTACAATGAGCAGTTCTTC. Protein sequence: CASSLYNEQFF. V and J are TRBV5-4 and TRBJ2-1; D unclear. V dropped 4 bases and J dropped 4 bases, with 3 bases sitting between them. This CDR3 is 11 amino acids long. Germline CDR1 is SGHNT and CDR2 is YYREEE (reference sequence).

The chain couples TRBV5-6 to TRBJ2-7; tentatively, D is TRBD2 (6 bases). CDR3 length equals 14 residues. V shed 7 bases and J shed 3 bases, with 17 bases lying between them. Germline V gene lookup returns CDR1 SGHDT and CDR2 YYEEEE. DNA for the CDR3: TGTGCCAGCGAAGTCGGGACTGGATTCTACGAGCAGTACTTC. It specifies CASEVGTGFYEQYF.

This chain joins TRBV5-6 and TRBJ2-3, with D possibly being TRBD2 (5 bases). Germline assignment: CDR1 SGHDT and CDR2 YYEEEE. Between the trimmed V and J ends, which lost 0 bases and 4 bases, there was a span of 6 bases. This CDR3 has 13 residues. CDR3 loop: CASSLVSADTQYF. The CDR3 bases are TGTGCCAGCAGCTTGGTTAGCGCAGATACGCAGTATTTT.

This clone has more than one count but fewer than ten. This sequence joins TRBV2 and TRBJ2-1; D not resolved. V gave up 3 bases and J gave up 5 bases, with 2 bases separating them. The germline V gene encodes CDR1 SNHLY and CDR2 FYNNEI. The CDR3 is 11 residues long. This chain's CDR3 is CASSDDNEQFF. The CDR3 DNA is TGTGCCAGCAGTGACGACAATGAGCAGTTCTTC. Together with reference TRBV2 and TRBJ2-1, the CDR3 gives the full variable domain: EPEVTQTPSHQVTQMGQEVILRCVPISNHLYFYWYRQILGQKVEFLVSFYNNEISEKSEIFDDQFSVERPDGSNFTLKIRSTKLEDSAMYFCASSDDNEQFFGPGTRLTVL.

The chain recombines TRBV7-9 with TRBJ2-1; D call uncertain. CDR1 is SEHNR, CDR2 FQNEAQ, per germline (reference sequence). Trimming removed 3 bases from V and 2 bases from J, with 8 bases in between. The length of the CDR3 is 14 residues. CDR3 residues: CASSLNRAYNEQFF. The CDR3 DNA is TGTGCCAGCAGCTTGAATCGGGCCTACAATGAGCAGTTCTTC.

J is TRBJ2-3 and V is TRBV7-9, with a weak D call TRBD2 (5 bases). CDR3 length: 15 residues. Deletions cut 4 bases from V and 4 bases from J, with 15 bases between. CDR1 SEHNR and CDR2 FQNEAQ come from the germline V gene (reference sequence). DNA for the CDR3: TGTGCCAGCAGCTCACGTAGCGAGACTTCAGATACGCAGTATTTT. It specifies CASSSRSETSDTQYF.

The chain uses TRBV6-5 and TRBJ1-6; no clear D gene. CDR1 is MNHEY, CDR2 SVGAGI, per germline. CDR3 length: 13 residues. V dropped 8 bases and J dropped 4 bases, with 9 bases sitting between them. The CDR3: CASWREYNSPLHF. In nucleotides, the CDR3 is TGTGCCAGCTGGAGGGAATATAATTCACCCCTCCACTTT.

As regards this clone: The same CDR3 also results from other DNA sequences found in this sample. The chain carries TRBV18 and TRBJ2-7; D may be TRBD1 (6 bases). The germline V and J ends were trimmed by 3 bases and 0 bases, with 9 bases remaining between them. The CDR3 has 14 residues. Germline V gene data show CDR1 as KGHSH and CDR2 as LQKENI. The CDR3 reads CASSPLRGSYEQYF. CDR3 in DNA: TGTGCCAGCTCACCTCTCAGGGGCTCCTACGAGCAGTACTTC.

The rearrangement links TRBV7-2 to TRBJ1-2; tentatively, D is TRBD1 (6 bases). Germline assignment: CDR1 SGHTA and CDR2 FQGNSA. This CDR3 spans 15 amino acids. Trimming removed 5 bases at V and 7 bases at J, with 20 bases between. The CDR3 DNA follows: TGTGCCAGCAGCGCTTACCTGCAGGGGAAGTCTGGCTACACCTTC. Protein: CASSAYLQGKSGYTF. The full variable domain, completed using reference TRBV7-2 and TRBJ1-2, is GAGVSQSPSNKVTEKGKDVELRCDPISGHTALYWYRQSLGQGLEFLIYFQGNSAPDKSGLPSDRFSAERTGGSVSTLTIQRTQQEDSAVYLCASSAYLQGKSGYTFGSGTRLTVV.

The chain links TRBV18 to TRBJ2-5, with a possible D match to TRBD2 (5 bases). V was trimmed by 0 bases and J by 5 bases, leaving 13 bases between them. CDR1 and CDR2 from the germline V gene are KGHSH and LQKENI. The CDR3 contains 15 residues. Here the CDR3 reads CASSPPGSFSETQYF. The CDR3 DNA reads TGTGCCAGCTCACCACCGGGGAGCTTTTCGGAGACCCAGTACTTC.